What follows describes a single T cell receptor (beta chain). Its antigen is still unknown. The data were taken from a study of cytomegalovirus exposure and HLA in healthy donors. The PCR was carried out with 60 Vbeta primers and 13 Jbeta primers. TCRdb's copy holds only in-frame clones and misses some; the assay was immunoSEQ multiplex PCR. The sample has more than 95,000 clones. General study results and limits: An observed cluster of highly shared sequence variants was recorded as a likely sequencing artifact.

In germline, CDR1 is MNHEY, CDR2 SVGAGI. The CDR3 has 15 amino acids. V lost 4 bases and J lost 0, with 12 bases in between. The sequencing sample was made of PBMCs. This TCR came from a man aged 25-45 years in good health and CMV-seronegative. This chain uses TRBV6-5 with TRBJ1-2, with D perhaps matching TRBD1 (5 bases). The CDR3 DNA reads TGTGCCAGCAGTTTGCGGGGGACTTCTAACTATGGCTACACCTTC. Its protein product is CASSLRGTSNYGYTF.